Each of the 18 T cell receptor beta chains below was sequenced from the same sample in a study of control samples from healthy donors and cancer patients. Measured with immunoSEQ multiplex PCR; TCRdb has only the in-frame clones, and not every one. The data contain fewer than 90,000 clones, 94% of them singletons. The source material was blood. The origin of the receptors is a woman in her forties in good health.

The chain carries TRBV13 and TRBJ1-4, with a possible D match to TRBD1 (5 bases). In germline, CDR1 is PRHDT, CDR2 FYEKMQ (reference sequence). This CDR3 is built from 15 residues. V lost 2 bases and J lost 8, with 15 bases in between. The CDR3 sequence is CASSLLGDLGEKLFF. The CDR3 bases are TGTGCCAGCAGCTTACTAGGGGACTTAGGGGAAAAACTGTTTTTT.

Here the CDR3 DNA reads TGTGCCAGTAGTCCAGGACAGGGGTCGAGCTCCTACAATGAGCAGTTCTTC. Protein: CASSPGQGSSSYNEQFF. The rearrangement joins TRBV19 to TRBJ2-1, with 9 bases that match TRBD1. Trimming at V came to 5 bases and at J to 0 bases, leaving 8 bases not matched to a gene. CDR1 and CDR2 (germline): LNHDA, SQIVND (reference sequence). The CDR3 spans 17 residues.

The chain has TRBV24-1 and TRBJ2-7, with D possibly being TRBD1 (5 bases). This CDR3 has 16 residues. The V end lost 2 bases, the J end lost 5 bases, and 18 bases lay between the germline ends. Germline V gives CDR1 KGHDR, CDR2 SFDVKD. The CDR3 loop is CATSDSAIGDRDEQYF. The CDR3 DNA is TGTGCCACCAGTGATTCTGCTATAGGGGATCGGGACGAGCAGTACTTC.

The J gene is TRBJ2-2, the V gene TRBV9; D is possibly TRBD1 or TRBD2 (5 bases each). Trimming cost V 7 bases and J 7 bases, with 14 bases left between them. The CDR3 covers 13 residues. Per the germline V gene, CDR1 is SGDLS and CDR2 is YYNGEE. The DNA of the CDR3 is TGTGCCAGCCGAGGGATGCAGGGCGGGGAGCTGTTTTTT. This translates into CASRGMQGGELFF.

The rearrangement joins TRBV5-1 to TRBJ2-2; D uncertain. This CDR3 comprises 14 residues. V lost 0 bases and J 1 base, leaving 4 bases between the germline ends. Germline V CDR1 and CDR2: SGHRS, YFSETQ. DNA for the CDR3: TGCGCCAGCAGCTTGGGAAAGAACACCGGGGAGCTGTTTTTT. It specifies CASSLGKNTGELFF.

V is TRBV9 and J is TRBJ2-7; 7 bases fit TRBD1. The junction had 3 bases not matched to a gene; V was cut back by 0 bases and J by 0 bases. In germline, CDR1 is SGDLS, CDR2 YYNGEE. CDR3 length equals 15 residues. CDR3 in DNA: TGTGCCAGCAGCGTAGCCCCAGGGGGCTCCTACGAGCAGTACTTC. Its translation: CASSVAPGGSYEQYF.

This rearrangement joins TRBV30 to TRBJ2-5, with 14 bases that match TRBD2. The V and J ends lost 4 bases and 5 bases, in that order; junction bases with no gene match: 15. This CDR3 spans 18 amino acids. Germline CDR1 and CDR2: GTSNPN and SVGIG (reference sequence). The CDR3 coding sequence is TGTGCCTGGACGACCACCGGGACTAGCGGGAGCTTAAGGGAGACCCAGTACTTC. Translation: CAWTTTGTSGSLRETQYF.

This clone has just one count. The J gene is TRBJ1-1, the V gene TRBV28, with no clear D. Trimming took 3 bases from V and 0 from J, leaving 8 bases between them. The length of the CDR3 is 14 residues. The germline V gene has CDR1 MDHEN and CDR2 SYDVKM. Written as DNA, the CDR3 is TGTGCCAGCAGTTTGACTGAGATGAACACTGAAGCTTTCTTT. Its protein is CASSLTEMNTEAFF.

This clone was observed a single time. V gene TRBV11-3 combines with J gene TRBJ2-2; D is undetermined. Germline CDR1 SGHNT, CDR2 YENEEA. This CDR3 region has 14 residues. Deletions cut 0 bases from V and 5 bases from J, with 7 bases between. CDR3 residues: CASSLETRTGELFF. DNA of the CDR3: TGTGCCAGCAGCTTAGAGACACGGACCGGGGAGCTGTTTTTT.

This rearrangement joins TRBV18 to TRBJ1-2, with D uncertain. With 3 bases removed from V and 8 bases from J, the gap between germline ends came to 16 bases. The germline V gene encodes CDR1 KGHSH and CDR2 LQKENI. CDR3 size: 14 residues. DNA for the CDR3: TGTGCCAGCTCACCTCCGTTGGGTCAGTGGGGCTACACCTTC. It translates to CASSPPLGQWGYTF.

This clone was observed a single time. V and J are TRBV14 and TRBJ2-3; 9 nucleotides line up with TRBD1. Germline V gene data show CDR1 as SGHDN and CDR2 as FVKESK. After removal of 5 bases from V and 4 bases from J, the junction contained 7 bases not matched to a gene. CDR3 size: 15 residues. The CDR3 region is CASSGPGQGADTQYF. CDR3 DNA: TGTGCCAGCAGCGGGCCGGGACAGGGTGCAGATACGCAGTATTTT.

The genes are TRBV10-3 and TRBJ2-1, with TRBD2 matching over 7 bases. The length of the CDR3 is 13 residues. J gave up 5 bases and V 6 bases, and 4 bases lay outside the gene matches. Looked up from germline, CDR1 is ENHRY and CDR2 is SYGVKD. The CDR3 reads CAIREAGDNEQFF. The CDR3 nucleotides read TGTGCCATCAGGGAGGCGGGGGACAATGAGCAGTTCTTC.

The CDR3 nucleotides are TGTGCCAGTAGTATCATAAGAACGGCCCACAATGAGCAGTTCTTC. Translated: CASSIIRTAHNEQFF. This chain uses TRBV19 with TRBJ2-1; no reliable D call. Trimming cost V 3 bases and J 5 bases, with 14 bases left between them. The CDR3 is made up of 15 amino acids. Per germline, CDR1 LNHDA and CDR2 SQIVND (reference sequence).

The chain couples TRBV5-1 to TRBJ1-1; no clear D. Trimming removed 4 bases from V and 4 bases from J, with 14 bases in between. The germline CDR1 and CDR2 sequences are SGHRS and YFSETQ. The CDR3 runs 14 residues. CDR3 sequence reads: CASSRDGSATEAFF. CDR3 in DNA: TGCGCCAGCAGCCGTGACGGTAGCGCCACTGAAGCTTTCTTT.

This clone was observed a few times. The chain has TRBV6-2 or TRBV6-3 and TRBJ2-1, with TRBD1 matching over 9 bases. The trim removed 0 bases at V and 4 bases at J, leaving 10 bases unmatched. The CDR3 runs to 18 residues. CDR1 and CDR2 (germline): MNHEY, SVGEGT. The CDR3 reads CASSYSPPGTGIYNEQFF. DNA of the CDR3: TGTGCCAGCAGTTACTCCCCACCCGGGACAGGGATTTACAATGAGCAGTTCTTC.

This clone was detected a few times. J is TRBJ2-7 and V is TRBV11-2; 8 bases are a match to TRBD1. V lost 0 bases, J lost 5 bases, and 15 bases stayed unmatched. This CDR3 contains 18 residues. The germline V gene encodes CDR1 SGHAT and CDR2 FQNNGV. The CDR3, as DNA: TGTGCCAGCAGCTTAGATCTCGGAGGGCCGAGACAGGGGAACGAGCAGTACTTC. Amino acid sequence: CASSLDLGGPRQGNEQYF. The full variable domain, with the rest looked up from reference TRBV11-2 and TRBJ2-7, is EAGVAQSPRYKIIEKRQSVAFWCNPISGHATLYWYQQILGQGPKLLIQFQNNGVVDDSQLPKDRFSAERLKGVDSTLKIQPAKLEDSAVYLCASSLDLGGPRQGNEQYFGPGTRLTVT.

The chain joins TRBV27 to TRBJ2-7; tentative D call: TRBD1 (6 bases). The length of the CDR3 is 11 residues. Germline loops: CDR1 MNHEY, CDR2 SMNVEV (reference sequence). Trimming cost V 9 bases and J 4 bases, with 10 bases left between them. The CDR3 reads CASRRGYEQYF. The CDR3 DNA follows: TGTGCCAGTCGCAGGGGTTACGAGCAGTACTTC.

The CDR3 nucleotides are TGCGCCAGCAGCCAAGACGACAGGCCTAGCACAGATACGCAGTATTTT. Translation gives CASSQDDRPSTDTQYF. The rearrangement joins TRBV4-1 to TRBJ2-3; TRBD1 might be the D (6 bases). CDR3 size: 16 residues. CDR1 and CDR2 from the germline V gene are MGHRA and YSYEKL. V was clipped by 0 bases and J by 0 bases, with 10 bases between them.